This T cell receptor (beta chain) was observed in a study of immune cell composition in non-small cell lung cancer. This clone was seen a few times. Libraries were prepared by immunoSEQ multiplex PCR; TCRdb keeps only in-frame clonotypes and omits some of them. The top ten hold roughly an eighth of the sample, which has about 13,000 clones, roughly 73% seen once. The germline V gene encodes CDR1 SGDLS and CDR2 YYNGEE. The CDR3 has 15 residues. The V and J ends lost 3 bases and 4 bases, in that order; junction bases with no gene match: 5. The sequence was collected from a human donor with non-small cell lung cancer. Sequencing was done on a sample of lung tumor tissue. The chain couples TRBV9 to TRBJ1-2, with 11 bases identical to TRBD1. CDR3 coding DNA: TGTGCCAGCAGCGGCCCGGGACAGGGGGGCTATGGCTACACCTTC. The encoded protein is CASSGPGQGGYGYTF.